A selection of T cell receptor beta chains follows, all from one sample in a study of technical replicates of blood from a few donors. TCRdb keeps only in-frame clones here, not all; method: immunoSEQ multiplex PCR. The table includes tens of thousands of clones, roughly 91% detected once. The source material was T cells isolated from PBMCs. These receptors were taken from a human donor in good health. Both conserved end residues are part of each CDR3. The D gene is left open where the match is weak. The listing skips clone size in some rows; elsewhere it reads once, few, many or a size class.

size	D	V	J	DNA	CDR3
NA	NA	TRBV6-6	TRBJ1-5	TGTGCCAGCAGTTCAACAGGAAGCAATCAGCCCCAGCATTTT	CASSSTGSNQPQHF
once	NA	TRBV2	TRBJ1-5	TGTGCCAGCCGATTTAACAGCGGTCCTCAGCCCCAGCATTTT	CASRFNSGPQPQHF
NA	NA	TRBV7-9	TRBJ1-1	TGTGCCAGCAGCCGGGGGGAGTATGAAGCTTTCTTT	CASSRGEYEAFF
NA	TRBD1	TRBV11-2	TRBJ2-3	TGTGCCAGCAGCTTCCGTGGGACAGGGACAGATACGCAGTATTTT	CASSFRGTGTDTQYF
NA	TRBD1	TRBV7-3	TRBJ2-7	TGTGCCAGCAGCTTATCTCACAGGGGGGAAGAGCAGTACTTC	CASSLSHRGEEQYF
NA	NA	TRBV10-3	TRBJ2-7	TGTGCCATCACGGTGCAGGCTGGGGAGCAGTACTTC	CAITVQAGEQYF
NA	NA	TRBV27	TRBJ2-2	TGTGCCAGCAGTTTTCGGGGTTCCGGGGAGCTGTTTTTT	CASSFRGSGELFF
once	NA	TRBV29-1	TRBJ2-1	TGCAGCGTTGAAGATGTTTCAAGCGCCGCTGTCAATGAGCAGTTCTTC	CSVEDVSSAAVNEQFF
NA	TRBD1	TRBV27	TRBJ1-5	TGTGCCAGCAGTCTTACAGGGGGGAGTCAGCCCCAGCATTTT	CASSLTGGSQPQHF
NA	TRBD2	TRBV30	TRBJ2-5	TGTGCCTGGAGTGTACTAGGGGTTAGCGGGAGGCGAGAGACCCAGTACTTC	CAWSVLGVSGRRETQYF
NA	TRBD2	TRBV5-4	TRBJ2-1	TGTGCCAGCAGCGCCGGGACTAGCGGCAATGAGCAGTTCTTC	CASSAGTSGNEQFF
once	NA	TRBV7-2	TRBJ2-2	TGTGCCAGCACCTCTGAACGGGACACCGGGGAGCTGTTTTTT	CASTSERDTGELFF